This T cell receptor beta chain was recorded in a study of shared clonotypes between healthy human individuals. Study background: Per donor, three plates held CD4 naive cells, three held CD4 memory, two held CD8 naive and one held CD8 memory.

This clone was seen a few times. V lost 3 bases, J lost 1 base, and 3 bases stayed unmatched. CDR1 and CDR2 (germline): SNHLY, FYNNEI. The CDR3 extends over 15 amino acids. Researchers divided each subset's genomic DNA evenly across several immunoSEQ plates. Measured with immunoSEQ multiplex PCR; TCRdb has only the in-frame clones, and not every one. The profile shows some 1 million clones, approximately 70% of them singletons. Study donors comprised healthy, HIV-negative adults devoid of recent acute infection or vaccination. The chain employs TRBV2 and TRBJ2-4; 7 positions agree with TRBD2. This TCR derives from a young man in good health. Material for sequencing was memory CD4+ T cells sorted from blood. Subset in this sample: CD45RA-negative fraction. The CDR3 DNA follows: TGTGCCAGCAGTGACTTTAGCGGGGCCAAAAACATTCAGTACTTC. Its protein product is CASSDFSGAKNIQYF. Filled out from reference TRBV2 and TRBJ2-4, the complete variable domain reads EPEVTQTPSHQVTQMGQEVILRCVPISNHLYFYWYRQILGQKVEFLVSFYNNEISEKSEIFDDQFSVERPDGSNFTLKIRSTKLEDSAMYFCASSDFSGAKNIQYFGAGTRLSVL.